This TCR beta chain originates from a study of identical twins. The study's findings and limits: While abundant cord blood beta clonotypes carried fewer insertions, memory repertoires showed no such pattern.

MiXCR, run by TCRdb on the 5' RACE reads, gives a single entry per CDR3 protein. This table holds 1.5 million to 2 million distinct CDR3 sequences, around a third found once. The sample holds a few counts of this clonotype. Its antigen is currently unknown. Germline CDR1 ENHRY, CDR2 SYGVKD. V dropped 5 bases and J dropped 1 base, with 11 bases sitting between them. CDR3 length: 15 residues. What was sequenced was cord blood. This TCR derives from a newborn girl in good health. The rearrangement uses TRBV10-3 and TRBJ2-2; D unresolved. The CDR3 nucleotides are TGTGCCATCAGTCAGACCGTAATGAACACCGGGGAGCTGTTTTTT. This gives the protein CAISQTVMNTGELFF.